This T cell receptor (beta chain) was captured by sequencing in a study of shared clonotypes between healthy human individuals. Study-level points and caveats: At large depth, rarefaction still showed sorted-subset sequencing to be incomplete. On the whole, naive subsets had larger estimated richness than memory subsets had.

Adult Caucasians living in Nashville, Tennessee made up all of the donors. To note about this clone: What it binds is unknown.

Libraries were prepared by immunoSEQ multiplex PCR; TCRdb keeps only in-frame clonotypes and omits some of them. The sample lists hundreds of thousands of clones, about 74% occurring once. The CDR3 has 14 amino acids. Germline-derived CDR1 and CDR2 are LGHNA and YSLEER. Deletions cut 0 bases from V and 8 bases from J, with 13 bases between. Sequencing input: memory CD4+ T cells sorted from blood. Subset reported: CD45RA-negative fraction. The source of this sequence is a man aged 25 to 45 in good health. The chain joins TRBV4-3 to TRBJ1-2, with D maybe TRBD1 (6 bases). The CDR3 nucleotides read TGCGCCAGCAGCCAAGACGCCGGGGGCTGGGGCTACACCTTC. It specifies CASSQDAGGWGYTF.